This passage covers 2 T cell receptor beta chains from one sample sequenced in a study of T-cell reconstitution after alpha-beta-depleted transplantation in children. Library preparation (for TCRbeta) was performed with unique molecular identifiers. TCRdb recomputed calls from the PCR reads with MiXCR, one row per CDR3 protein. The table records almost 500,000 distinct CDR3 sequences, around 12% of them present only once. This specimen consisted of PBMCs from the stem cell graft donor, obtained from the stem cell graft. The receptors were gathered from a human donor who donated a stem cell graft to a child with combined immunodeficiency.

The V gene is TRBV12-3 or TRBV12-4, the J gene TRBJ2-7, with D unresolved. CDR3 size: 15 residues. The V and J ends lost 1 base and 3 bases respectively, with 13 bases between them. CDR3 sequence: CASSLGVPGNYEQYF. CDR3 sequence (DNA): TGTGCCAGCAGTTTAGGGGTCCCGGGTAACTACGAGCAGTACTTC.

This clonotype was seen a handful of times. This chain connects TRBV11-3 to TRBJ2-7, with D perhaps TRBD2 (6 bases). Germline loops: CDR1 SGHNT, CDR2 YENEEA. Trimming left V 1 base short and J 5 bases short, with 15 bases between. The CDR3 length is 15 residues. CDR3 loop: CASSLVWRVPDEQYF. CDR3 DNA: TGTGCCAGCAGCTTAGTGTGGAGGGTTCCGGACGAGCAGTACTTC.